Each of the 22 T cell receptor beta chains below was sequenced from the same sample in a study of blood T cell repertoires in COVID-19. The assay was immunoSEQ multiplex PCR, and TCRdb's table has in-frame clones only and misses some. The table includes roughly 310,000 clones, 70% to 90% detected once. Sequenced input: peripheral blood. These receptors were taken from a woman in her fifties or sixties with active or convalescent COVID-19.

The chain is built from TRBV30 and TRBJ1-1; D gene ambiguous. Germline assignment: CDR1 GTSNPN and CDR2 SVGIG (reference sequence). V lost 4 bases and J lost 6, with 9 bases in between. The CDR3 is 11 amino acids. CDR3: CAWIEGSEAFF. The CDR3 nucleotides are TGTGCCTGGATAGAGGGTTCTGAAGCTTTCTTT.

The chain combines TRBV7-2 with TRBJ2-7, with unresolved D. CDR3 size: 15 residues. Germline CDR1 and CDR2: SGHTA and FQGNSA. Between the trimmed V and J ends, which lost 0 bases and 0 bases, there was a span of 9 bases. The CDR3 DNA follows: TGTGCCAGCAGCTTAGCCCCCCTCAGCTCCTACGAGCAGTACTTC. Its protein is CASSLAPLSSYEQYF.

This clone was counted once. The CDR3 protein is CASSLLAGETQYF. CDR3 bases: TGTGCCAGCAGCTTACTAGCGGGAGAGACCCAGTACTTC. The V gene is TRBV7-6, the J gene TRBJ2-5; 8 positions match TRBD2. The V segment lost 2 bases and the J segment 4 bases; nucleotides outside the gene matches: 0. The CDR3 has 13 amino acids. The germline V gene has CDR1 SGHVS and CDR2 FNYEAQ.

The J gene is TRBJ2-1, the V gene TRBV5-1; 10 nucleotides align to TRBD2. Trimming removed 4 bases from V and 0 bases from J; junction bases left unmatched: 1. Germline V gives CDR1 SGHRS, CDR2 YFSETQ. There are 15 residues in the CDR3. The CDR3 protein is CASSGTSDSYNEQFF. In DNA form, the CDR3 reads TGCGCCAGCAGCGGGACTAGCGACTCCTACAATGAGCAGTTCTTC.

The chain is built from TRBV4-1 and TRBJ2-3; 7 nucleotides match TRBD2. V was pared by 1 base and J by 1 base, with 8 bases of the junction left unmatched. The CDR3 length is 17 residues. CDR1 and CDR2 from the germline V gene are MGHRA and YSYEKL. The CDR3 nucleotides read TGCGCCAGCAGCCAAGGGAGTTCCCTAGCGGGCACAGATACGCAGTATTTT. Translating gives CASSQGSSLAGTDTQYF.

Written as DNA, the CDR3 is TGTGCCAGTAGTATTAATCGGGATAGCAATCAGCCCCAGCATTTT. This codes for CASSINRDSNQPQHF. J is TRBJ1-5 and V is TRBV19, with D unresolved. CDR1 and CDR2 (germline): LNHDA, SQIVND (reference sequence). CDR3 size: 15 residues. The V end was cut by 3 bases, the J end by 0 bases, with 9 bases between.

V gene TRBV6-5 combines with J gene TRBJ2-7; 7 nucleotides align to TRBD1. Germline CDR1 and CDR2: MNHEY and SVGAGI. V lost 6 bases and J lost 2; bases outside the gene matches: 7. This CDR3 region has 14 residues. This CDR3 reads CASRRRQGTYEQYF. The CDR3, as DNA: TGTGCCAGCAGAAGACGACAGGGCACCTACGAGCAGTACTTC.

This sequence joins TRBV9 and TRBJ2-1, with D possibly being TRBD1 (6 bases). Trimming removed 0 bases from V and 3 bases from J, with 10 bases in between. The length of the CDR3 is 15 residues. Germline values: CDR1 SGDLS, CDR2 YYNGEE. CDR3 region: CASSVDWGHYNEQFF. CDR3 sequence (DNA): TGTGCCAGCAGCGTAGACTGGGGACACTACAATGAGCAGTTCTTC. Looking up the rest from reference TRBV9 and TRBJ2-1 gives the full variable domain: DSGVTQTPKHLITATGQRVTLRCSPRSGDLSVYWYQQSLDQGLQFLIQYYNGEERAKGNILERFSAQQFPDLHSELNLSSLELGDSALYFCASSVDWGHYNEQFFGPGTRLTVL.

The chain carries TRBV6-5 and TRBJ2-7, with a possible D match to TRBD2 (6 bases). Germline lookup yields CDR1 MNHEY and CDR2 SVGAGI. V lost 2 bases and J 1 base, leaving 12 bases between the germline ends. The CDR3 loop spans 15 amino acids. The CDR3, as DNA: TGTGCCAGCAGTTACGCGGGGACCCCGTCCTACGAGCAGTACTTC. It encodes CASSYAGTPSYEQYF.

The chain carries TRBV7-8 and TRBJ1-2; no clear D. This CDR3 spans 13 amino acids. V gave up 5 bases and J gave up 4 bases, with 11 bases separating them. Germline CDR1 is SGHVS and CDR2 is FQNEAQ. The CDR3, as DNA: TGTGCCAGCAGCGGTGCGGGCCCCTATGGCTACACCTTC. It encodes CASSGAGPYGYTF.

The chain recombines TRBV3-1 (or the pseudogene TRBV3-2) with TRBJ2-5; possible D gene TRBD1, 6 bases. Germline CDR1 is LGHDT and CDR2 is YNNKEL (reference sequence). The CDR3 contains 15 residues. V was pared by 3 bases and J by 0 bases, with 11 bases between. CDR3 amino acids: CASSQVRGYQETQYF. CDR3 in DNA: TGTGCCAGCAGCCAGGTTAGGGGGTACCAAGAGACCCAGTACTTC.

J is TRBJ2-7 and V is TRBV28, with 7 bases fitting TRBD1. The CDR3 is 13 amino acids. Trimming cost V 5 bases and J 4 bases; bases outside gene matches: 5. Germline V gene lookup returns CDR1 MDHEN and CDR2 SYDVKM. CDR3 loop: CASSLQGWYEQYF. The CDR3 coding sequence is TGTGCCAGCAGTCTACAGGGGTGGTACGAGCAGTACTTC.

The chain has TRBV3-1 (or the pseudogene TRBV3-2) and TRBJ2-1, with a weak D call TRBD2 (6 bases). The ends were cut back, 0 bases at V and 9 bases at J, with 18 bases in the middle. The CDR3 runs 16 residues. CDR1 and CDR2 from the germline V gene are LGHDT and YNNKEL (reference sequence). The CDR3 DNA reads as TGTGCCAGCAGCCAAGATAAAAGTGTTGGCGGGGCTGAGCAGTTCTTC. This encodes CASSQDKSVGGAEQFF.

This chain uses TRBV6-6 with TRBJ2-7; D possibly corresponds to TRBD2 (5 bases). The V gene's germline CDR1 is MNHNY and CDR2 SVGAGI (reference sequence). V lost 3 bases and J lost 10, with 13 bases in between. The CDR3 extends over 12 amino acids. CDR3 amino acids: CASSYGLFDQYF. The CDR3 DNA reads TGTGCCAGCAGTTATGGACTCTTTGATCAGTACTTC.

The J gene is TRBJ2-3, the V gene TRBV18, with a possible D match to TRBD1 (6 bases). This CDR3 comprises 17 residues. Germline V CDR1 and CDR2: KGHSH, LQKENI. The germline V and J ends were trimmed by 3 bases and 3 bases, with 19 bases remaining between them. This CDR3 is CASSPPKGGSETDTQYF. CDR3 in DNA: TGTGCCAGCTCACCCCCGAAAGGGGGTAGCGAGACAGATACGCAGTATTTT. Based on the CDR3 plus reference TRBV18 and TRBJ2-3, the full variable domain is NAGVMQNPRHLVRRRGQEARLRCSPMKGHSHVYWYRQLPEEGLKFMVYLQKENIIDESGMPKERFSAEFPKEGPSILRIQQVVRGDSAAYFCASSPPKGGSETDTQYFGPGTRLTVL.

J is TRBJ1-5 and V is TRBV29-1, with D possibly TRBD1 on 6 matching bases. This CDR3 spans 13 amino acids. Germline V gene sequence: CDR1 SQVTM, CDR2 ANQGSEA. V was shortened by 4 bases and J by 8 bases, with 15 bases between the two germline ends. CDR3 region: CSVGRGGSEPQHF. The CDR3, as DNA: TGCAGCGTTGGGAGGGGGGGTTCAGAGCCCCAGCATTTT.

This clone was detected only once. V is TRBV3-1 (or the pseudogene TRBV3-2) and J is TRBJ2-1; possibly TRBD1 for D (5 bases). Germline CDR1 reads LGHDT; CDR2 reads YNNKEL (reference sequence). V lost 0 bases and J lost 9, with 12 bases in between. The CDR3 runs 14 residues. CDR3 coding DNA: TGTGCCAGCAGCCAAGACCCCCAGGGCACTGAGCAGTTCTTC. Its protein product is CASSQDPQGTEQFF.

V and J are TRBV5-1 and TRBJ2-3; no definite D call. The V gene's germline CDR1 is SGHRS and CDR2 YFSETQ. Deletions cut 0 bases from V and 4 bases from J, with 9 bases between. The CDR3 is made up of 14 amino acids. CDR3 in DNA: TGCGCCAGCAGCTTGGCCCTAGTGGCAGATACGCAGTATTTT. Protein sequence: CASSLALVADTQYF.

The chain employs TRBV25-1 and TRBJ2-3, with D possibly TRBD2 on 6 matching bases. Trimming shortened V by 8 bases and J by 7 bases, and 10 bases separated the two germline ends. Per germline, CDR1 MGHDK and CDR2 SYGVNS. The CDR3 consists of 11 residues. CDR3 amino acids: CASEGGHTQYF. The CDR3 DNA is TGTGCCAGCGAGGGAGGACATACGCAGTATTTT.

J is TRBJ2-3 and V is TRBV5-1; 10 nucleotides agree with TRBD2. CDR1 SGHRS and CDR2 YFSETQ come from the germline V gene. V shed 0 bases, J shed 2 bases, and the junction held 3 bases outside the gene matches. The CDR3 runs 16 residues. This chain's CDR3 is CASSLAGLAVTDTQYF. For the CDR3, the DNA is TGCGCCAGCAGCTTGGCCGGACTAGCGGTCACAGATACGCAGTATTTT.

The CDR3 loop reads CATTGGYNSPLHF. The CDR3 DNA is TGTGCCACAACGGGGGGGTATAATTCACCCCTCCACTTT. The chain carries TRBV19 and TRBJ1-6; tentative D call: TRBD1 (5 bases). The CDR3 consists of 13 residues. V was trimmed by 10 bases and J by 4 bases, leaving 11 bases between them. Germline V gene sequence: CDR1 LNHDA, CDR2 SQIVND (reference sequence). Supplemented by reference TRBV19 and TRBJ1-6, the full variable domain reads DGGITQSPKYLFRKEGQNVTLSCEQNLNHDAMYWYRQDPGQGLRLIYYSQIVNDFQKGDIAEGYSVSREKKESFPLTVTSAQKNPTAFYLCATTGGYNSPLHFGNGTRLTVT.

J is TRBJ2-3 and V is TRBV7-6; no firm D call. V was cut by 1 base and J by 0 bases, with 11 bases left in between. The CDR3 totals 16 residues. Germline V gene data show CDR1 as SGHVS and CDR2 as FNYEAQ. The CDR3: CASSLGSQASTDTQYF. Here the CDR3 DNA reads TGTGCCAGCAGCTTAGGGTCCCAGGCTAGCACAGATACGCAGTATTTT.